These 30 T cell receptor beta chains were all obtained from the same sample, sequenced in a study of blood T cell repertoires in COVID-19. The table came from immunoSEQ multiplex PCR; TCRdb's copy has only in-frame clones and leaves some out. Here the sample spans 35,000 to 50,000 clones, around 94% being singletons. Sequencing was performed on peripheral blood. The receptor set was obtained from a man in his fifties or sixties with active COVID-19.

J is TRBJ1-1 and V is TRBV24-1, with D uncertain. CDR3 length equals 13 residues. From germline, CDR1 is KGHDR and CDR2 SFDVKD. V was pared by 4 bases and J by 5 bases, with 10 bases between. In DNA form, the CDR3 reads TGTGCCACCAGTGACAGTAGCCTGACTGAAGCTTTCTTT. The encoded protein is CATSDSSLTEAFF.

The rearrangement uses TRBV7-9 and TRBJ1-6, with unresolved D. The CDR3 is 14 residues long. Germline V gene sequence: CDR1 SEHNR, CDR2 FQNEAQ (reference sequence). The V and J ends lost 4 bases and 8 bases respectively, with 12 bases between them. CDR3: CASSSGGGYSPLHF. Written as DNA, the CDR3 is TGTGCCAGCAGCTCCGGAGGAGGATATTCACCCCTCCACTTT.

The chain recombines TRBV15 with TRBJ1-3, with D perhaps matching TRBD1 (5 bases). The CDR3 consists of 15 residues. Trimming stripped 4 bases from V and 1 base from J, with 11 bases between. Germline loops: CDR1 LNHNV, CDR2 YYDKDF (reference sequence). The chain's CDR3 is CATSIRGESGNTIYF. For the CDR3, the DNA is TGTGCCACCAGCATCCGGGGGGAATCTGGAAACACCATATATTTT.

The genes are TRBV11-2 and TRBJ1-6; D might be TRBD1 (5 bases). V lost 6 bases to trimming and J lost 3 bases, with 15 bases between them. The CDR3 has 16 amino acids. Germline V gene sequence: CDR1 SGHAT, CDR2 FQNNGV. The CDR3 spells CASSKPRADYNSPLHF. The CDR3 coding sequence is TGTGCCAGCAGTAAGCCCAGGGCGGACTATAATTCACCCCTCCACTTT.

The V gene is TRBV3-1 (or the pseudogene TRBV3-2), the J gene TRBJ2-7; 8 bases align to TRBD1. Germline values: CDR1 LGHDT, CDR2 YNNKEL (reference sequence). The CDR3 consists of 16 residues. The junction had 9 bases not matched to a gene; V was cut back by 0 bases and J by 5 bases. CDR3 in amino acids: CASSQDRQGARHEQYF. CDR3 bases: TGTGCCAGCAGCCAAGATCGGCAGGGGGCGCGCCACGAGCAGTACTTC.

This rearrangement joins TRBV9 to TRBJ1-1; D perhaps matches TRBD1 (5 bases). Germline CDR1 and CDR2: SGDLS and YYNGEE. V lost 4 bases and J 1 base, leaving 14 bases between the germline ends. This CDR3 is built from 15 residues. CDR3: CASSTLREGNTEAFF. The CDR3 DNA reads as TGTGCCAGCAGCACGCTCAGGGAAGGGAACACTGAAGCTTTCTTT.

The CDR3 bases are TGTGCCACCGTGCTACTAGGGAGTGGAGACACTGAAGCTTTCTTT. Protein sequence: CATVLLGSGDTEAFF. The chain has TRBV2 and TRBJ1-1; D uncertain. V was cut by 10 bases and J by 3 bases, with 21 bases left in between. CDR3 size: 15 residues. Germline CDR1 is SNHLY and CDR2 is FYNNEI. Full variable domain (missing parts from reference TRBV2 and TRBJ1-1): EPEVTQTPSHQVTQMGQEVILRCVPISNHLYFYWYRQILGQKVEFLVSFYNNEISEKSEIFDDQFSVERPDGSNFTLKIRSTKLEDSAMYFCATVLLGSGDTEAFFGQGTRLTVV.

The chain couples TRBV18 to TRBJ2-7; D gene uncertain. Germline V gene data show CDR1 as KGHSH and CDR2 as LQKENI. V shed 4 bases and J shed 3 bases, with 4 bases lying between them. This CDR3 comprises 11 residues. The CDR3 region has the DNA TGTGCCAGCTCACGTAGCTACGAGCAGTACTTC. Protein product: CASSRSYEQYF.

The chain has TRBV2 and TRBJ2-5; 12 nucleotides align to TRBD2. The germline gives CDR1 SNHLY, CDR2 FYNNEI. V gave up 1 base and J gave up 5 bases; unmatched junction bases: 2. The CDR3 runs 15 residues. The CDR3 here is CASSEGLAGGETQYF. Here the CDR3 DNA reads TGTGCCAGCAGTGAAGGGCTAGCGGGGGGGGAGACCCAGTACTTC.

V usage is TRBV29-1 and J usage is TRBJ2-5; 7 bases are shared with TRBD2. CDR3 length: 15 residues. After removal of 3 bases from V and 4 bases from J, the junction contained 11 bases not matched to a gene. Looked up from germline, CDR1 is SQVTM and CDR2 is ANQGSEA. The CDR3 loop is CSVEVGGGFRETQYF. CDR3 coding DNA: TGCAGCGTTGAGGTTGGGGGGGGGTTTCGAGAGACCCAGTACTTC.

The rearrangement links TRBV28 to TRBJ2-1; 7 nucleotides line up with TRBD1. Per germline, CDR1 MDHEN and CDR2 SYDVKM. Trimming cost V 2 bases and J 10 bases; bases outside gene matches: 8. This CDR3 has 14 amino acids. DNA of the CDR3: TGTGCCAGCAGTTTAAGACAGGGCATCGGGGAGCAGTTCTTC. It specifies CASSLRQGIGEQFF. Looking up the rest from reference TRBV28 and TRBJ2-1 gives the full variable domain: DVKVTQSSRYLVKRTGEKVFLECVQDMDHENMFWYRQDPGLGLRLIYFSYDVKMKEKGDIPEGYSVSREKKERFSLILESASTNQTSMYLCASSLRQGIGEQFFGPGTRLTVL.

The V call is TRBV19, the J call TRBJ1-5; the D is unclear. Germline lookup yields CDR1 LNHDA and CDR2 SQIVND (reference sequence). V gave up 11 bases and J gave up 3 bases, with 11 bases separating them. This CDR3 has 12 amino acids. CDR3 bases: TGTGCCGTCGGCCAGGCCAATCAGCCCCAGCATTTT. Amino acids: CAVGQANQPQHF.

This rearrangement joins TRBV5-4 to TRBJ1-2; 7 bases fit TRBD1. After removal of 2 bases from V and 3 bases from J, the junction contained 4 bases not matched to a gene. Germline assignment: CDR1 SGHNT and CDR2 YYREEE (reference sequence). There are 14 residues in the CDR3. CDR3 loop: CASSFLGGDYGYTF. Written as DNA, the CDR3 is TGTGCCAGCAGCTTCCTAGGGGGCGACTATGGCTACACCTTC.

Here the CDR3 reads CATSRTGQGYNEQFF. CDR3 sequence (DNA): TGTGCCACCAGCAGAACGGGACAAGGGTACAATGAGCAGTTCTTC. The chain carries TRBV15 and TRBJ2-1, with TRBD1 as a possible D gene (6 bases). Germline values: CDR1 LNHNV, CDR2 YYDKDF (reference sequence). Trimming removed 2 bases at V and 4 bases at J, with 12 bases between. This CDR3 is built from 15 residues. Full variable domain (remainder filled in from reference TRBV15 and TRBJ2-1): DAMVIQNPRYQVTQFGKPVTLSCSQTLNHNVMYWYQQKSSQAPKLLFHYYDKDFNNEADTPDNFQSRRPNTSFCFLDIRSPGLGDTAMYLCATSRTGQGYNEQFFGPGTRLTVL.

The V call is TRBV5-1, the J call TRBJ2-1; 7 nucleotides align to TRBD1. Losses at the gene ends were 0 bases for V and 5 bases for J; bases not matched to a gene: 5. This CDR3 is 15 amino acids long. Germline V gives CDR1 SGHRS, CDR2 YFSETQ. CDR3 in DNA: TGCGCCAGCAGCTTGGAGGACAGGCCGGACAATGAGCAGTTCTTC. It specifies CASSLEDRPDNEQFF.

The rearrangement uses TRBV6-2 or TRBV6-3 and TRBJ1-1, with D perhaps TRBD1 (6 bases). The CDR3 loop spans 16 amino acids. CDR1 is MNHEY, CDR2 SVGEGT, per germline. V lost 3 bases and J lost 2, with 16 bases in between. This chain's CDR3 is CASSYGGGSPNTEAFF. Written as DNA, the CDR3 is TGTGCCAGCAGTTATGGTGGGGGCTCCCCTAACACTGAAGCTTTCTTT.

The chain links TRBV27 to TRBJ2-7, with a tentative D call TRBD1 (5 bases). Germline V gives CDR1 MNHEY, CDR2 SMNVEV (reference sequence). V was clipped by 2 bases and J by 0 bases, with 14 bases between them. The CDR3 is made up of 16 amino acids. CDR3 sequence (DNA): TGTGCCAGCAGTTTAAGCCTACAGGCGAGCTCCTACGAGCAGTACTTC. Protein: CASSLSLQASSYEQYF.

The chain combines TRBV15 with TRBJ2-1, with 9 nucleotides matching TRBD1. Germline V gives CDR1 LNHNV, CDR2 YYDKDF (reference sequence). The CDR3 contains 18 residues. Trimming removed 1 base from V and 0 bases from J; junction bases left unmatched: 7. Here the CDR3 DNA reads TGTGCCACCAGCAGAGGGGGGGGACAGGGAAGCTCCTACAATGAGCAGTTCTTC. The encoded protein is CATSRGGGQGSSYNEQFF.

V gene TRBV2 combines with J gene TRBJ1-4; D is uncertain. CDR1 is SNHLY, CDR2 FYNNEI, per germline. Between the trimmed V and J ends, which lost 4 bases and 6 bases, there was a span of 12 bases. There are 14 residues in the CDR3. CDR3 nucleotide sequence: TGTGCCAGCAGTGGGTCCAGGAACCATGAAAAACTGTTTTTT. Its protein is CASSGSRNHEKLFF.

The chain recombines TRBV28 with TRBJ1-5, with 7 bases identical to TRBD1. V was pared by 6 bases and J by 2 bases, with 19 bases of the junction left unmatched. This CDR3 has 19 amino acids. Germline assignment: CDR1 MDHEN and CDR2 SYDVKM. Here the CDR3 reads CASSPSFMAGGFGNQPQHF. In DNA form, the CDR3 reads TGTGCCAGCAGCCCCTCTTTTATGGCAGGGGGGTTTGGCAATCAGCCCCAGCATTTT.

The rearrangement uses TRBV21-1 and TRBJ2-3; TRBD1, the D gene given by the table, was not confirmed from the DNA. TRBV21-1 has pseudogene status. The CDR3 loop spans 14 amino acids. The CDR3 loop is CASSKQERGDTQYF. CDR3 coding DNA: TGTGCCAGCAGCAAGCAGGAAAGGGGTGATACGCAGTATTTT.

A word on this clone: One end of the junction is discordant with germline, which a read error may explain. This chain uses TRBV7-7 with TRBJ2-1, with 9 positions matching TRBD2. The CDR3 is 15 residues long. CDR1 SSHAT and CDR2 FNYEAQ come from the germline V gene (reference sequence). DNA for the CDR3: TGTGCTAGCAGCTTAGCGTTGAGCGGGAGGAATGAGCAGTTCTTC. Its translation is CASSLALSGRNEQFF.

This chain joins TRBV24-1 and TRBJ2-3, with D possibly TRBD1 on 6 matching bases. Trimming took off 4 bases at V and 4 bases at J, with 11 bases between the two ends. CDR1 is KGHDR, CDR2 SFDVKD, per germline. The CDR3 is made up of 14 amino acids. The CDR3 sequence is CATSEGTGPDTQYF. Here the CDR3 DNA reads TGTGCCACCAGTGAGGGAACAGGGCCAGATACGCAGTATTTT.

The sample holds one count of this clone. The DNA for the CDR3 is TGTGCCAGCAGCTACCTTAGCGGGAGGGGCGAGCAGTACTTC. This sequence encodes CASSYLSGRGEQYF. The chain joins TRBV7-2 to TRBJ2-7, with 11 nucleotides matching TRBD2. The germline CDR1 and CDR2 sequences are SGHTA and FQGNSA. V shed 4 bases, J shed 6 bases, and the junction held 5 bases outside the gene matches. The CDR3 covers 14 residues.

This rearrangement joins TRBV10-3 to TRBJ2-2; 11 bases are a match to TRBD2. V was clipped by 1 base and J by 0 bases; unmatched bases: 1. CDR1 ENHRY and CDR2 SYGVKD come from the germline V gene. There are 17 residues in the CDR3. CDR3 bases: TGTGCCATCAGTGAGTTGGGACTAGCGGCGAACACCGGGGAGCTGTTTTTT. It is translated as CAISELGLAANTGELFF.

The V call is TRBV5-5, the J call TRBJ1-1, with TRBD1 identical over 7 bases. This CDR3 has 13 amino acids. The germline CDR1 and CDR2 sequences are SGHKS and YYEKEE (reference sequence). V was clipped by 4 bases and J by 7 bases; unmatched bases: 7. CDR3 sequence reads: CASSRGGRNEAFF. Here the CDR3 DNA reads TGTGCCAGCAGCCGAGGGGGCCGGAATGAAGCTTTCTTT.

This clone has just a few counts. This chain uses TRBV7-8 with TRBJ1-2; D is undetermined. This CDR3 has 14 residues. Looked up from germline, CDR1 is SGHVS and CDR2 is FQNEAQ. Trimming removed 0 bases at V and 2 bases at J, with 7 bases between. The CDR3 is CASSLAGRNYGYTF. In DNA, the CDR3 is TGTGCCAGCAGCTTAGCCGGGAGGAACTATGGCTACACCTTC.

J is TRBJ2-1 and V is TRBV27; D remains unclear. Germline loops: CDR1 MNHEY, CDR2 SMNVEV (reference sequence). Trimming shortened V by 3 bases and J by 8 bases, and 14 bases separated the two germline ends. The CDR3 consists of 14 residues. This CDR3 is CASSLVSPIDEQFF. For the CDR3, the DNA is TGTGCCAGCAGTTTGGTTAGCCCGATCGATGAGCAGTTCTTC.

The rearrangement links TRBV28 to TRBJ2-1; TRBD2 aligns across 10 bases. The germline gives CDR1 MDHEN, CDR2 SYDVKM. The CDR3 extends over 15 amino acids. V lost 7 bases to trimming and J lost 4 bases; unmatched junction nucleotides: 7. The CDR3 sequence is CASNSAGGEYNEQFF. The DNA of the CDR3 is TGTGCCAGCAACTCAGCGGGAGGGGAATACAATGAGCAGTTCTTC.

The V call is TRBV11-3, the J call TRBJ2-3; D is ambiguous. Trimming removed 4 bases from V and 8 bases from J, with 22 bases in between. The V gene's germline CDR1 is SGHNT and CDR2 YENEEA. The CDR3 covers 16 residues. The CDR3 DNA reads as TGTGCCAGCAGCTCGACCTACCGACTCCTTGTCGGTACGCAGTATTTT. It translates to CASSSTYRLLVGTQYF.